Shown below are 31 T cell receptor beta chains from a single sample sequenced in a study of cytomegalovirus exposure and HLA in healthy donors. 13 Jbeta primers and 60 Vbeta primers were used for the PCR. The data were produced by immunoSEQ multiplex PCR, yet TCRdb's version contains in-frame clones alone and is incomplete. The sample includes around 150,000 clones, over 60% of them seen just once. Sequenced sample: PBMCs. These receptors originate from a male donor in good health and CMV-seronegative.

The V call is TRBV30, the J call TRBJ1-6; D gene unclear. Per germline, CDR1 GTSNPN and CDR2 SVGIG (reference sequence). Deletions cut 0 bases from V and 8 bases from J, with 11 bases between. This CDR3 contains 14 residues. The CDR3 region is CAWSVSGRYSPLHF. CDR3 DNA: TGTGCCTGGAGTGTCTCAGGAAGGTATTCACCCCTCCACTTT.

This chain joins TRBV28 and TRBJ2-1; a weak D match, TRBD1 (6 bases). This CDR3 region has 14 residues. The V and J ends lost 8 bases and 0 bases respectively, with 11 bases between them. Germline lookup yields CDR1 MDHEN and CDR2 SYDVKM. CDR3 coding DNA: TGTGCCAGCGGTGGACAGCCCTCCTACAATGAGCAGTTCTTC. The encoded protein is CASGGQPSYNEQFF.

This clone was detected once. This rearrangement joins TRBV9 to TRBJ2-2; D might be TRBD2 (6 bases). The CDR3 loop spans 14 amino acids. Germline CDR1 and CDR2: SGDLS and YYNGEE. With 7 bases removed from V and 2 bases from J, the gap between germline ends came to 12 bases. This CDR3 is CASEGTANTGELFF. CDR3 DNA: TGTGCCAGCGAGGGGACTGCCAACACCGGGGAGCTGTTTTTT. The full variable domain, in which reference TRBV9 and TRBJ2-2 provide the parts outside the CDR3, is DSGVTQTPKHLITATGQRVTLRCSPRSGDLSVYWYQQSLDQGLQFLIQYYNGEERAKGNILERFSAQQFPDLHSELNLSSLELGDSALYFCASEGTANTGELFFGEGSRLTVL.

On this clone itself: The junction differs from germline at one of its ends, possibly a read error. The J gene is TRBJ1-1, the V gene TRBV7-9, with D uncertain. The CDR3 is made up of 15 amino acids. Germline V gene sequence: CDR1 SEHNR, CDR2 FQNEAQ (reference sequence). CDR3 sequence: CSSSFPSAGHTEAFF. CDR3 sequence (DNA): TGTTCCAGCAGCTTCCCTTCCGCTGGGCACACTGAAGCTTTCTTT.

The chain is built from TRBV6-1 and TRBJ1-2; D remains unclear. Germline V lookup: CDR1 MNHNS, CDR2 SASEGT. V was pared by 7 bases and J by 7 bases, with 16 bases between. The CDR3 is 13 amino acids. This CDR3 is CASTEHPRSGYTF. For the CDR3, the DNA is TGTGCCAGCACAGAACACCCTCGGAGTGGCTACACCTTC.

The V gene is TRBV29-1, the J gene TRBJ1-2; 7 nucleotides match TRBD1. The V and J ends lost 5 bases and 8 bases, in that order; junction bases with no gene match: 2. The CDR3 is 10 residues long. In germline, CDR1 is SQVTM, CDR2 ANQGSEA. CDR3 region: CSVLQGGYTF. Written as DNA, the CDR3 is TGCAGCGTTCTACAGGGGGGCTACACCTTC. The full variable domain, its missing parts supplied by reference TRBV29-1 and TRBJ1-2, is SAVISQKPSRDICQRGTSLTIQCQVDSQVTMMFWYRQQPGQSLTLIATANQGSEATYESGFVIDKFPISRPNLTFSTLTVSNMSPEDSSIYLCSVLQGGYTFGSGTRLTVV.

The chain recombines TRBV9 with TRBJ2-1, with D possibly matching TRBD1 (6 bases). Germline V lookup: CDR1 SGDLS, CDR2 YYNGEE. The CDR3 is 15 amino acids. Trimming removed 4 bases from V and 3 bases from J, with 14 bases in between. DNA of the CDR3: TGTGCCAGCAGCCCAGACAGGTTTTTCTACAATGAGCAGTTCTTC. This sequence encodes CASSPDRFFYNEQFF.

This clone is a singleton in its sample. The gene calls are TRBV30 and TRBJ1-3; 8 nucleotides agree with TRBD1. J lost 4 bases, V lost 4 bases, and 12 bases had no gene match. The germline V gene encodes CDR1 GTSNPN and CDR2 SVGIG (reference sequence). The CDR3 has 16 amino acids. CDR3 DNA sequence: TGTGCCTGGAACCGGGACAGGACCTCCAGGGGAAACACCATATATTTT. This encodes CAWNRDRTSRGNTIYF.

The chain has TRBV7-2 and TRBJ1-2; D may be TRBD1 (6 bases). V was cut by 5 bases and J by 4 bases, with 23 bases left in between. The V gene's germline CDR1 is SGHTA and CDR2 FQGNSA. The CDR3 runs 17 residues. CDR3 protein: CASSLIMATGRSYGYTF. CDR3 coding DNA: TGTGCCAGCAGCCTAATTATGGCTACAGGGAGAAGCTATGGCTACACCTTC.

The rearrangement uses TRBV5-1 and TRBJ1-2; tentative D call: TRBD1 (6 bases). V was shortened by 0 bases and J by 8 bases, with 14 bases between the two germline ends. Germline V lookup: CDR1 SGHRS, CDR2 YFSETQ. This CDR3 region has 14 residues. The DNA for the CDR3 is TGCGCCAGCAGCTTGGATAACAGGGTAGACGGCTACACCTTC. Translating it yields CASSLDNRVDGYTF.

The J gene is TRBJ2-5, the V gene TRBV5-1; tentatively, D is TRBD1 (5 bases). CDR3 length: 15 residues. Trimming removed 1 base at V and 2 bases at J, with 12 bases between. Germline CDR1 and CDR2: SGHRS and YFSETQ. The CDR3 DNA sequence: TGCGCCAGCAGCTTGAATGGGGCCAGTCAAGAGACCCAGTACTTC. Its translation: CASSLNGASQETQYF.

This chain links TRBV7-2 with TRBJ2-3; 10 positions match TRBD2. The germline V gene has CDR1 SGHTA and CDR2 FQGNSA. After removal of 8 bases from V and 7 bases from J, the junction contained 12 bases not matched to a gene. The CDR3 sequence is 15 residues long. The DNA for the CDR3 is TGTGCCAGCTGTCGAGCGGGAGGGCCGGGTTATACGCAGTATTTT. As protein: CASCRAGGPGYTQYF.

This clone was seen more than once but under ten times. The chain combines TRBV27 with TRBJ2-1; TRBD2 agrees at 15 bases. Trimming at V came to 4 bases and at J to 4 bases, leaving 5 bases not matched to a gene. Germline V gene data show CDR1 as MNHEY and CDR2 as SMNVEV (reference sequence). The CDR3 spans 17 residues. The DNA for the CDR3 is TGTGCCAGCAGTTCCGGACTAGCGGGAGGGGTTTACAATGAGCAGTTCTTC. Translating it yields CASSSGLAGGVYNEQFF.

The J gene is TRBJ2-7, the V gene TRBV7-2; D ambiguous. The V end was cut by 1 base, the J end by 3 bases, with 13 bases between. The CDR3 has 15 amino acids. The V gene's germline CDR1 is SGHTA and CDR2 FQGNSA. CDR3 region: CASSLGASAIYEQYF. The CDR3 DNA sequence: TGTGCCAGCAGCTTAGGGGCATCGGCGATCTACGAGCAGTACTTC.

The sample holds a few counts of this clone. The V gene is TRBV7-8, the J gene TRBJ1-3; TRBD1 aligns across 10 bases. The CDR3 is made up of 19 amino acids. J lost 0 bases, V lost 5 bases, and 13 bases had no gene match. The germline gives CDR1 SGHVS, CDR2 FQNEAQ. CDR3 amino acids: CASSPGTGAQRASGNTIYF. The CDR3 DNA reads TGTGCCAGCAGCCCCGGGACAGGGGCGCAGAGGGCCTCTGGAAACACCATATATTTT.

This chain uses TRBV30 with TRBJ2-7; weak D call: TRBD2 (6 bases). V lost 0 bases and J lost 2, with 11 bases in between. Germline V lookup: CDR1 GTSNPN, CDR2 SVGIG (reference sequence). The CDR3 contains 14 residues. The CDR3 coding sequence is TGTGCCTGGAGTGTTGCTAGCGCCGCCTACGAGCAGTACTTC. Translation: CAWSVASAAYEQYF.

In DNA form, the CDR3 reads TGTGCCAGCAGTGACAGGGTTTATGGCTACACCTTC. It is translated as CASSDRVYGYTF. J is TRBJ1-2 and V is TRBV2; the D gene is possibly TRBD1 (5 bases). Germline V gives CDR1 SNHLY, CDR2 FYNNEI. V lost 3 bases to trimming and J lost 5 bases, with 7 bases between them. CDR3 size: 12 residues. The variable domain in full, completed from reference TRBV2 and TRBJ1-2, reads EPEVTQTPSHQVTQMGQEVILRCVPISNHLYFYWYRQILGQKVEFLVSFYNNEISEKSEIFDDQFSVERPDGSNFTLKIRSTKLEDSAMYFCASSDRVYGYTFGSGTRLTVV.

The chain combines TRBV19 with TRBJ2-3; 8 positions match TRBD2. Germline values: CDR1 LNHDA, CDR2 SQIVND (reference sequence). The CDR3 length is 14 residues. With 5 bases clipped from V and 6 bases from J, the junction kept 7 bases outside the gene matches. CDR3 sequence (DNA): TGTGCCAGTAGTGACCGGGGGGGCTGGGATACGCAGTATTTT. This translates into CASSDRGGWDTQYF. Combining the CDR3 with reference TRBV19 and TRBJ2-3 gives the whole variable domain DGGITQSPKYLFRKEGQNVTLSCEQNLNHDAMYWYRQDPGQGLRLIYYSQIVNDFQKGDIAEGYSVSREKKESFPLTVTSAQKNPTAFYLCASSDRGGWDTQYFGPGTRLTVL.

This chain connects TRBV2 to TRBJ2-1, with 7 bases identical to TRBD1. Per the germline V gene, CDR1 is SNHLY and CDR2 is FYNNEI. The CDR3 spans 15 residues. The V segment lost 3 bases and the J segment 4 bases; nucleotides outside the gene matches: 6. Here the CDR3 reads CASSEGQTNYNEQFF. The CDR3 nucleotides read TGTGCCAGCAGTGAGGGACAGACAAATTACAATGAGCAGTTCTTC.

The V and J genes are TRBV9 and TRBJ2-2; TRBD2 aligns across 13 bases. Germline-derived CDR1 and CDR2 are SGDLS and YYNGEE. CDR3 length: 18 residues. With 2 bases clipped from V and 5 bases from J, the junction kept 9 bases outside the gene matches. In nucleotides, the CDR3 is TGTGCCAGCAGCGTGACCGGGACTAGCGGGAAAGGGACCGGGGAGCTGTTTTTT. It codes for CASSVTGTSGKGTGELFF.

The chain is built from TRBV19 and TRBJ1-5, with D possibly being TRBD1 (6 bases). With 4 bases removed from V and 0 bases from J, the gap between germline ends came to 13 bases. CDR3 size: 16 residues. Germline V gene data show CDR1 as LNHDA and CDR2 as SQIVND (reference sequence). The CDR3 coding sequence is TGTGCCAGTAGTAGGACAGAGGTATATAGCAATCAGCCCCAGCATTTT. It yields the protein CASSRTEVYSNQPQHF.

This clone was observed a handful of times. This chain connects TRBV2 to TRBJ2-7, with 9 bases identical to TRBD1. The CDR3 has 14 residues. J lost 4 bases, V lost 6 bases, and 7 bases had no gene match. The germline CDR1 and CDR2 sequences are SNHLY and FYNNEI. In DNA, the CDR3 is TGTGCCAGCAGGAAACAGGGGGCGGGGTACGAGCAGTACTTC. It specifies CASRKQGAGYEQYF. Supplemented by reference TRBV2 and TRBJ2-7, the full variable domain reads EPEVTQTPSHQVTQMGQEVILRCVPISNHLYFYWYRQILGQKVEFLVSFYNNEISEKSEIFDDQFSVERPDGSNFTLKIRSTKLEDSAMYFCASRKQGAGYEQYFGPGTRLTVT.

This chain links TRBV28 with TRBJ2-5, with 10 nucleotides matching TRBD1. V shed 8 bases, J shed 1 base, and the junction held 10 bases outside the gene matches. Germline lookup yields CDR1 MDHEN and CDR2 SYDVKM. The CDR3 length is 16 residues. CDR3 protein: CASDYRWDRGQETQYF. The DNA for the CDR3 is TGTGCCAGCGACTACCGTTGGGACAGGGGCCAAGAGACCCAGTACTTC.

The chain carries TRBV4-1 and TRBJ1-2; a possible D gene is TRBD1 (6 bases). This CDR3 has 14 residues. The V gene lost 0 bases and the J gene lost 1 base, with 6 bases spanning the gap. The germline CDR1 and CDR2 sequences are MGHRA and YSYEKL. The CDR3 sequence: CASSQEGGNYGYTF. CDR3 coding DNA: TGCGCCAGCAGCCAAGAAGGGGGTAACTATGGCTACACCTTC.

This rearrangement joins TRBV27 to TRBJ2-7; TRBD1 matches at 10 bases. The V gene's germline CDR1 is MNHEY and CDR2 SMNVEV (reference sequence). The CDR3 has 15 residues. After removal of 6 bases from V and 3 bases from J, the junction contained 8 bases not matched to a gene. The CDR3 coding sequence is TGTGCCAGCAGAGTATCCGGGACAGGGGACTACGAGCAGTACTTC. This sequence encodes CASRVSGTGDYEQYF.

V gene TRBV19 combines with J gene TRBJ2-3, with 10 positions matching TRBD2. V lost 5 bases, J lost 4 bases, and 6 bases stayed unmatched. Germline CDR1 reads LNHDA; CDR2 reads SQIVND (reference sequence). This CDR3 comprises 15 residues. CDR3 coding DNA: TGTGCCAGTAGTCCCCGACTAGCGGGTCCAGATACGCAGTATTTT. Its translation is CASSPRLAGPDTQYF.

The V gene is TRBV7-8, the J gene TRBJ1-3, with 7 bases aligning to TRBD1. Germline assignment: CDR1 SGHVS and CDR2 FQNEAQ. The junction had 5 bases not matched to a gene; V was cut back by 5 bases and J by 7 bases. The CDR3 spans 13 residues. The CDR3 reads CASSRRTGNTIYF. DNA for the CDR3: TGTGCCAGCAGCCGTCGGACAGGCAACACCATATATTTT.

This sequence joins TRBV5-1 and TRBJ2-3; the match to TRBD2 covers 10 bases. The CDR3 sequence is 17 residues long. After removal of 2 bases from V and 2 bases from J, the junction contained 8 bases not matched to a gene. Germline CDR1 reads SGHRS; CDR2 reads YFSETQ. The CDR3 DNA reads TGCGCCAGCAGCTTTTCCTCCGGGACTAGCGTCACAGATACGCAGTATTTT. Protein: CASSFSSGTSVTDTQYF.

This CDR3 is CAISEPGTGSGDEQFF. CDR3 sequence (DNA): TGTGCCATCAGTGAGCCTGGGACAGGGTCGGGCGATGAGCAGTTCTTC. The genes are TRBV10-3 and TRBJ2-1; 9 nucleotides agree with TRBD1. This CDR3 contains 16 residues. Trimming removed 2 bases from V and 8 bases from J; junction bases left unmatched: 10. Germline V CDR1 and CDR2: ENHRY, SYGVKD.

The chain employs TRBV20-1 and TRBJ2-7; D may be TRBD1 (6 bases). This CDR3 contains 9 residues. Trimming took 5 bases from V and 9 from J, leaving 8 bases between them. From germline, CDR1 is DFQATT and CDR2 SNEGSKA (reference sequence). CDR3 in amino acids: CSAPGAQYF. Here the CDR3 DNA reads TGCAGTGCTCCAGGGGCGCAGTACTTC.

This clone came up once. The V and J genes are TRBV15 and TRBJ1-1; D call uncertain. Germline-derived CDR1 and CDR2 are LNHNV and YYDKDF (reference sequence). The CDR3 contains 17 residues. The V end was cut by 0 bases, the J end by 1 base, with 15 bases between. The CDR3 region has the DNA TGTGCCACCAGCAGAGATTTGGCAACCACACGGAACACTGAAGCTTTCTTT. Its protein is CATSRDLATTRNTEAFF.